The 22 T cell receptor beta chains listed next were all sequenced from one sample in a study of cytomegalovirus exposure and HLA in healthy donors. Researchers ran the PCR with 60 Vbeta and 13 Jbeta primers. Assay used: immunoSEQ multiplex PCR; TCRdb lists only in-frame clones, some missing. Among about 110,000 clones listed, around 81% were seen once. Sequenced: PBMCs. All receptors come from a woman in her twenties or thirties in good health and CMV-seronegative.

The chain carries TRBV5-1 and TRBJ2-7, with a weak D call TRBD1 (6 bases). V was pared by 1 base and J by 6 bases, with 14 bases between. Germline V gene sequence: CDR1 SGHRS, CDR2 YFSETQ. CDR3 length: 14 residues. Here the CDR3 reads CASSLTGSLSEQYF. The DNA of the CDR3 is TGCGCCAGCAGCTTGACAGGGAGCCTTAGCGAGCAGTACTTC.

J is TRBJ2-2 and V is TRBV5-1; TRBD2 is a possible D gene (6 bases). CDR3 size: 16 residues. V lost 4 bases and J lost 5, with 18 bases in between. CDR1 and CDR2 from the germline V gene are SGHRS and YFSETQ. DNA for the CDR3: TGCGCCAGCAGCCCTTTAGGGTCGGCGGGGACCGGGGAGCTGTTTTTT. Translating it yields CASSPLGSAGTGELFF.

The chain uses TRBV11-2 and TRBJ1-1; 7 nucleotides match TRBD1. Unmatched junction bases numbered 11, after V lost 1 base and J lost 6 bases. The CDR3 runs to 16 residues. Germline lookup yields CDR1 SGHAT and CDR2 FQNNGV. As DNA, the CDR3 is TGTGCCAGCAGCTTAGGGGCTAGGGGGCGGGGGGCTGAAGCTTTCTTT. The encoded protein is CASSLGARGRGAEAFF.

The CDR3 here is CASLKSLAGRNEQFF. The CDR3 DNA is TGTGCCAGCCTCAAGAGTCTAGCGGGGAGGAATGAGCAGTTCTTC. The rearrangement joins TRBV28 to TRBJ2-1; 9 positions match TRBD2. The trim removed 8 bases at V and 7 bases at J, leaving 12 bases unmatched. Per germline, CDR1 MDHEN and CDR2 SYDVKM. The CDR3 loop spans 15 amino acids.

The chain is built from TRBV5-8 and TRBJ2-3; D unresolved. Germline CDR1 reads SGHTS; CDR2 reads YDEGEE. This CDR3 comprises 14 residues. V lost 2 bases, J lost 1 base, and 8 bases lay in between. In nucleotides, the CDR3 is TGTGCCAGCAGCTTAGACTCTGGCACAGATACGCAGTATTTT. Translated: CASSLDSGTDTQYF.

The genes are TRBV28 and TRBJ2-7; D may be TRBD1 (5 bases). Germline CDR1 is MDHEN and CDR2 is SYDVKM. The V gene lost 6 bases and the J gene lost 3 bases, with 9 bases spanning the gap. The CDR3 consists of 12 residues. CDR3 sequence (DNA): TGTGCCAGCAGCCTAGGGGTCTACGAGCAGTACTTC. Translated: CASSLGVYEQYF.

This clone was seen only once. The gene calls are TRBV4-2 and TRBJ2-5; 9 nucleotides match TRBD2. Germline lookup yields CDR1 LGHNA and CDR2 YNFKEQ. This CDR3 has 18 amino acids. Germline trimming cut 0 bases from V and 11 bases from J; bases unmatched to any gene: 19. The CDR3 is CASSQDLGVAGDSSEQYF. The DNA for the CDR3 is TGTGCCAGCAGCCAAGATCTCGGGGTAGCGGGAGATAGTAGTGAGCAGTACTTC.

The genes are TRBV6-1 and TRBJ1-4; no clear D. V lost 8 bases and J 0 bases, leaving 4 bases between the germline ends. The germline gives CDR1 MNHNS, CDR2 SASEGT. This CDR3 contains 12 residues. The CDR3 protein is CASAATNEKLFF. CDR3 DNA: TGTGCCAGCGCGGCAACTAATGAAAAACTGTTTTTT.

This clone was observed once. The rearrangement joins TRBV10-3 to TRBJ2-1; no clear D. The V end lost 4 bases, the J end lost 1 base, and 11 bases lay between the germline ends. CDR1 is ENHRY, CDR2 SYGVKD, per germline. CDR3 length: 15 amino acids. Written as DNA, the CDR3 is TGTGCCATCAGTGGAACTACTGGGTCCTACAATGAGCAGTTCTTC. Translating gives CAISGTTGSYNEQFF.

This rearrangement joins TRBV30 to TRBJ1-1; 11 nucleotides match TRBD1. The CDR3 totals 15 residues. Trimming took 1 base from V and 10 from J; bases not matched to a gene: 11. Germline loops: CDR1 GTSNPN, CDR2 SVGIG (reference sequence). The CDR3 region is CAWSALDRGLGVAFF. The CDR3 DNA is TGTGCCTGGAGTGCGCTGGACAGGGGGCTGGGGGTAGCTTTCTTT.

This chain uses TRBV7-9 with TRBJ1-1, with a possible D match to TRBD1 (5 bases). CDR1 is SEHNR and CDR2 is FQNEAQ in the germline V gene (reference sequence). This CDR3 is built from 14 residues. V lost 5 bases and J lost 3, with 13 bases in between. The CDR3 sequence is CASSANLGDTEAFF. In DNA, the CDR3 is TGTGCCAGCAGCGCAAATCTAGGGGACACTGAAGCTTTCTTT. Complete variable domain (other parts from reference TRBV7-9 and TRBJ1-1): DTGVSQNPRHKITKRGQNVTFRCDPISEHNRLYWYRQTLGQGPEFLTYFQNEAQLEKSRLLSDRFSAERPKGSFSTLEIQRTEQGDSAMYLCASSANLGDTEAFFGQGTRLTVV.

This clone was detected once. DNA of the CDR3: TGTGCCAGCAGCGTAGTTAGTAGCGGGAGAATTATTGAGCAGTTCTTC. Translated, it gives CASSVVSSGRIIEQFF. The chain uses TRBV9 and TRBJ2-1, with 9 bases fitting TRBD2. Germline V gives CDR1 SGDLS, CDR2 YYNGEE. V shed 0 bases and J 9 bases; nucleotides not matched to a gene: 10. This CDR3 is 16 amino acids long.

The rearrangement joins TRBV7-9 to TRBJ2-1; no firm D call. V dropped 5 bases and J dropped 3 bases, with 8 bases sitting between them. Germline CDR1 reads SEHNR; CDR2 reads FQNEAQ (reference sequence). The CDR3 extends over 13 amino acids. CDR3 residues: CASSPGIYNEQFF. CDR3 DNA: TGTGCCAGCAGCCCAGGTATCTACAATGAGCAGTTCTTC.

This clone appeared a single time. The chain is built from TRBV7-9 and TRBJ1-2; maybe TRBD1 (6 bases). V was cut by 5 bases and J by 0 bases, with 16 bases left in between. This CDR3 comprises 16 residues. From germline, CDR1 is SEHNR and CDR2 FQNEAQ (reference sequence). This chain's CDR3 is CASSPGDWTANYGYTF. CDR3 coding DNA: TGTGCCAGCAGCCCAGGGGATTGGACAGCTAACTATGGCTACACCTTC. Drawing the rest from reference TRBV7-9 and TRBJ1-2, the complete variable domain is DTGVSQNPRHKITKRGQNVTFRCDPISEHNRLYWYRQTLGQGPEFLTYFQNEAQLEKSRLLSDRFSAERPKGSFSTLEIQRTEQGDSAMYLCASSPGDWTANYGYTFGSGTRLTVV.

The chain joins TRBV28 to TRBJ2-2; D gene ambiguous. This CDR3 is built from 14 residues. V gave up 8 bases and J gave up 0 bases, with 10 bases separating them. CDR1 MDHEN and CDR2 SYDVKM come from the germline V gene. The CDR3 DNA is TGTGCCAGCTTCAGGCAGCCGAACACCGGGGAGCTGTTTTTT. Protein: CASFRQPNTGELFF.

J is TRBJ2-2 and V is TRBV15; 8 bases match TRBD1. V dropped 0 bases and J dropped 9; count of bases not matched to a gene: 6. The CDR3 has 15 residues. Looked up from germline, CDR1 is LNHNV and CDR2 is YYDKDF (reference sequence). The CDR3 is CATSRETGVTRELFF. In nucleotides, the CDR3 is TGTGCCACCAGCAGAGAGACAGGGGTTACCCGGGAGCTGTTTTTT.

This rearrangement joins TRBV6-5 to TRBJ2-3, with 7 positions matching TRBD1. J was trimmed by 2 bases and V by 7 bases; bases with no gene match: 3. Germline lookup yields CDR1 MNHEY and CDR2 SVGAGI. CDR3 length: 13 residues. In DNA form, the CDR3 reads TGTGCCAGCAAGGACAGGTTCACAGATACGCAGTATTTT. Protein sequence: CASKDRFTDTQYF.

The J gene is TRBJ2-2, the V gene TRBV25-1; TRBD2 might be the D (5 bases). CDR3 length: 16 amino acids. The ends were cut back, 0 bases at V and 8 bases at J, with 16 bases in the middle. Germline V gene lookup returns CDR1 MGHDK and CDR2 SYGVNS. CDR3 protein: CASSEYSEGRSGELFF. Written as DNA, the CDR3 is TGTGCCAGCAGTGAATATAGCGAGGGCAGGTCTGGGGAGCTGTTTTTT.

The chain recombines TRBV6-1 with TRBJ2-3; the match to TRBD2 covers 11 bases. The CDR3 runs 15 residues. Germline CDR1 is MNHNS and CDR2 is SASEGT. J gave up 4 bases and V 3 bases, and 3 bases lay outside the gene matches. The CDR3 here is CASSEQLAGADTQYF. The CDR3 DNA sequence: TGTGCCAGCAGTGAGCAACTAGCGGGAGCAGATACGCAGTATTTT.

The chain employs TRBV28 and TRBJ2-6; D call uncertain. V shed 5 bases and J shed 0 bases, with 11 bases lying between them. Germline CDR1 and CDR2: MDHEN and SYDVKM. The CDR3 runs to 16 residues. The CDR3 reads CASSPDLSSGANVLTF. In DNA form, the CDR3 reads TGTGCCAGCAGTCCCGATCTGAGCTCTGGGGCCAACGTCCTGACTTTC.

The V and J genes are TRBV7-8 and TRBJ1-5; no firm D call. This CDR3 is 12 amino acids long. Germline assignment: CDR1 SGHVS and CDR2 FQNEAQ. Trimming removed 1 base at V and 6 bases at J, with 4 bases between. CDR3 coding DNA: TGTGCCAGCAGCTTAGATCTTCAGCCCCAGCATTTT. Amino acids: CASSLDLQPQHF.

The chain carries TRBV28 and TRBJ2-1, with TRBD2 matching 8 bases. The CDR3 covers 12 residues. Germline trimming cut 4 bases from V and 15 bases from J; bases unmatched to any gene: 8. Germline V CDR1 and CDR2: MDHEN, SYDVKM. This chain's CDR3 is CASSWGTSSRFF. CDR3 nucleotide sequence: TGTGCCAGCAGTTGGGGGACTAGTTCGCGGTTCTTC.